The T cell receptor beta chain described here comes from a study of T cells after yellow fever vaccination. The CDR3 spans 17 residues. Germline loops: CDR1 MNHEY, CDR2 SVGAGI. J lost 7 bases, V lost 2 bases, and 12 bases had no gene match. TCRdb independently ran MiXCR on the 5' RACE reads; one entry per CDR3 protein. Of 150,000 to 200,000 distinct CDR3 sequences listed, 9.5% to 11% are singletons. This clonotype came up a few times. The sample in question was CD8+ T cells sorted from PBMCs, obtained 15 days after the yellow fever booster vaccination. The clonotype originates from a man aged 18 to 35 who received the YFV17D yellow fever vaccine. The chain has TRBV6-5 and TRBJ2-1, with TRBD1 matching over 9 bases. CDR3 bases: TGTGCCAGCAGTTACGGGACAGGGAGGGTACGTCCTAATGAGCAGTTCTTC. It is translated as CASSYGTGRVRPNEQFF.